Following are 13 T cell receptor beta chains from one sample sequenced in a study of siplizumab effects on memory and regulatory T cells. Method: immunoSEQ multiplex PCR; TCRdb's copy keeps in-frame clones and lacks some. The repertoire has 85,000 to 95,000 clones, 85% to 95% of them found once; the top ten carry less than 0.4%. The sequenced material came from non-Treg CD4+ T cells sorted from blood. These receptor sequences come from a human donor in good health.

The chain joins TRBV7-3 to TRBJ2-3, with a possible D match to TRBD1 (6 bases). With 5 bases removed from V and 5 bases from J, the gap between germline ends came to 11 bases. The CDR3 covers 13 residues. Germline V CDR1 and CDR2: SGHTA, FQGTGA. In DNA, the CDR3 is TGTGCCAGCAGCCGCGACAGGATAGATACGCAGTATTTT. This encodes CASSRDRIDTQYF.

This sequence joins TRBV6-6 and TRBJ2-7; the D gene is possibly TRBD1 (6 bases). In germline, CDR1 is MNHNY, CDR2 SVGAGI (reference sequence). This CDR3 is built from 14 residues. V was pared by 6 bases and J by 5 bases, with 17 bases between. The CDR3 region has the DNA TGTGCCAGCAGGGGGGCGAGGTCTTCACACGAGCAGTACTTC. Translated: CASRGARSSHEQYF.

J is TRBJ2-6 and V is TRBV2, with D unresolved. CDR1 is SNHLY and CDR2 is FYNNEI in the germline V gene. CDR3 size: 15 residues. V was trimmed by 0 bases and J by 4 bases, leaving 7 bases between them. The CDR3 DNA is TGTGCCAGCAGTGAAGCGATGGGGGGGGCCAACGTCCTGACTTTC. This codes for CASSEAMGGANVLTF.

This chain joins TRBV19 and TRBJ2-7; 10 bases agree with TRBD1. Germline CDR1 reads LNHDA; CDR2 reads SQIVND (reference sequence). Trimming at V came to 5 bases and at J to 6 bases, leaving 10 bases not matched to a gene. The CDR3 covers 15 residues. The CDR3 here is CASSSSGTGETEQYF. CDR3 nucleotide sequence: TGTGCCAGTAGTTCTTCCGGGACAGGGGAAACCGAGCAGTACTTC.

The gene calls are TRBV4-2 and TRBJ2-2, with TRBD2 matching over 7 bases. With 4 bases clipped from V and 7 bases from J, the junction kept 12 bases outside the gene matches. The CDR3 spans 16 residues. Germline CDR1 is LGHNA and CDR2 is YNFKEQ. This CDR3 reads CASSPTGAGLGGELFF. CDR3 nucleotide sequence: TGTGCCAGCAGCCCAACCGGAGCGGGGTTGGGCGGGGAGCTGTTTTTT.

This sequence joins TRBV5-6 and TRBJ1-1, with D perhaps matching TRBD1 (6 bases). Germline V gives CDR1 SGHDT, CDR2 YYEEEE. V was trimmed by 1 base and J by 10 bases, leaving 26 bases between them. The CDR3 is 17 amino acids. CDR3 region: CASSLSVMDSRILLAFF. CDR3 in DNA: TGTGCCAGCAGCTTGTCGGTCATGGACAGTAGGATCCTTCTAGCTTTCTTT.

This rearrangement joins TRBV5-4 to TRBJ1-1, with a tentative D call TRBD1 (6 bases). From germline, CDR1 is SGHNT and CDR2 YYREEE (reference sequence). Trimming left V 2 bases short and J 5 bases short, with 13 bases between. The CDR3 is made up of 14 amino acids. Written as DNA, the CDR3 is TGTGCCAGCAGCTTAAACAGGGCTCCGACTGAAGCTTTCTTT. It codes for CASSLNRAPTEAFF.

This chain uses TRBV5-1 with TRBJ1-5, with a tentative D call TRBD1 (5 bases). Trimming shortened V by 4 bases and J by 4 bases, and 18 bases separated the two germline ends. This CDR3 contains 16 residues. CDR1 is SGHRS, CDR2 YFSETQ, per germline. For the CDR3, the DNA is TGCGCCAGCAGCCATATAAGGTCCGGGGGGAATCAGCCCCAGCATTTT. Protein: CASSHIRSGGNQPQHF.

This chain connects TRBV6-5 to TRBJ2-3, with 8 bases identical to TRBD2. The CDR3 totals 14 residues. Germline CDR1 and CDR2: MNHEY and SVGAGI. Trimming cost V 6 bases and J 4 bases; bases outside gene matches: 6. The CDR3 nucleotides read TGTGCCAGCAGACCCGGACTAGCATCAGATACGCAGTATTTT. Translating it yields CASRPGLASDTQYF.

This rearrangement joins TRBV6-5 to TRBJ1-2; the D is unclear. V gave up 5 bases and J gave up 11 bases, with 18 bases separating them. Germline CDR1 is MNHEY and CDR2 is SVGAGI. The CDR3 is made up of 13 amino acids. The CDR3 DNA reads as TGTGCCAGCAGTCAAGAAAAAACAACGGGATACACCTTC. It specifies CASSQEKTTGYTF.

This chain uses TRBV6-1 with TRBJ1-5, with D uncertain. The germline V gene has CDR1 MNHNS and CDR2 SASEGT. The CDR3 is 15 amino acids. Trimming removed 11 bases at V and 0 bases at J, with 17 bases between. CDR3 sequence reads: CAGPNVEDSNQPQHF. CDR3 coding DNA: TGTGCCGGGCCCAATGTGGAGGATAGCAATCAGCCCCAGCATTTT.

The rearrangement joins TRBV11-2 to TRBJ2-7, with 8 bases lining up with TRBD2. Per the germline V gene, CDR1 is SGHAT and CDR2 is FQNNGV. Losses at the gene ends were 1 base for V and 2 bases for J; bases not matched to a gene: 10. CDR3 length: 17 residues. The DNA of the CDR3 is TGTGCCAGCAGCTTAGCTTCGTACGGGGGGGTGCCCTACGAGCAGTACTTC. Translating gives CASSLASYGGVPYEQYF.

V usage is TRBV9 and J usage is TRBJ2-7; D gene ambiguous. CDR3 length equals 15 residues. Trimming pared 4 bases from V and 4 bases from J, leaving 18 bases between. Germline values: CDR1 SGDLS, CDR2 YYNGEE. DNA of the CDR3: TGTGCCAGCAGCCCTAGATGGAAAGAAGGTTACGAGCAGTACTTC. It codes for CASSPRWKEGYEQYF.